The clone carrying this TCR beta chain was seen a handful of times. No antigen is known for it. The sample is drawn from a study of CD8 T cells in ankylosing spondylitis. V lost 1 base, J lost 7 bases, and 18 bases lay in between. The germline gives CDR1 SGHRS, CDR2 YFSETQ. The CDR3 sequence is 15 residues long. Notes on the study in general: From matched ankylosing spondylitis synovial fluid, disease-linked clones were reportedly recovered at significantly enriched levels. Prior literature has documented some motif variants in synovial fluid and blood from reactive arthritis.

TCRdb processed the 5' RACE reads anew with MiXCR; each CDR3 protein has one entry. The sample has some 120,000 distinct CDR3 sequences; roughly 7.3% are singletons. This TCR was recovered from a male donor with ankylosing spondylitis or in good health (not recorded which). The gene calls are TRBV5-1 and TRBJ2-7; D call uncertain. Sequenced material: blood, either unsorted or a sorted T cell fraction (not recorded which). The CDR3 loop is CASSLPATSIGEQYF. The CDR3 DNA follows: TGCGCCAGCAGCTTGCCGGCTACTTCTATCGGAGAGCAGTACTTC.